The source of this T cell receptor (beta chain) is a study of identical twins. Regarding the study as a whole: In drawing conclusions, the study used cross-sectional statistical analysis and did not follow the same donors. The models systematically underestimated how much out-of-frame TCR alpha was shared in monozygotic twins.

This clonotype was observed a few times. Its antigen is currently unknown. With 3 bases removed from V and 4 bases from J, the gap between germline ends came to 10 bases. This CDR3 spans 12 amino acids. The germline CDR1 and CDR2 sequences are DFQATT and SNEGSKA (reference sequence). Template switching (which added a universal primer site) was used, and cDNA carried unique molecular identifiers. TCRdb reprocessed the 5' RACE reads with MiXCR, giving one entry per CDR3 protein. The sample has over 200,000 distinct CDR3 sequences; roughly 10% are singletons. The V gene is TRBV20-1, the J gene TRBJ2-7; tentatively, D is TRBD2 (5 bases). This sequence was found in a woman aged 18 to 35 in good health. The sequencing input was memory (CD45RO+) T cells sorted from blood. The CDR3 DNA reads TGCAGTGCTAGGTATCGGGATTACGAGCAGTACTTC. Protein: CSARYRDYEQYF.